This is a list of T cell receptor beta chains from one sample in a study of cytomegalovirus exposure and HLA in healthy donors. Profiling relied on immunoSEQ multiplex PCR, and the TCRdb table lists in-frame clones only, not all of them. The repertoire holds under 200,000 clones, with approximately 80% as singletons. The sample consisted of PBMCs. The receptors were gathered from a woman between 18 and 30 years old in good health and CMV-seronegative. The CDR3 runs from the conserved cysteine through the conserved F or W.

>TRBV28|TRBJ2-7
CASSYLLSGTEAYEQYF
>TRBV27|TRBJ2-1
CASSPLGLALNYNEQFF
>TRBV18|TRBJ1-1
CASSTLGQSEAFF
>TRBV5-6|NA
CASWVSGNSYEQYF
>TRBV25-1|TRBJ1-2
CASSGAGTGNNYGYTF
>TRBV28|TRBJ2-1
CASSPTGTGVYEQFF
>TRBV6-1|TRBJ2-5
CASRETGHQKTQYF
>TRBV4-3|TRBJ1-4
CASSQAPGATNEKLFF
>TRBV27|TRBJ2-1
CASSLPGTGPYNEQFF
>TRBV2|TRBJ2-5
CASTQEGLPQETQYF
>TRBV4-3|TRBJ2-6
CASSHDPLAGVSLSGANVLTF
>TRBV7-2|TRBJ2-1
CASSLVGTSAYNEQFF
>TRBV5-6|TRBJ1-4
CASSLEAGKLFF
>TRBV6-6|TRBJ2-7
CASSYSGGTYEQYF
>TRBV21-1|TRBJ1-5
CASSNSLGAGGNQPQHF